Listed here are 26 T cell receptor beta chains from one sample, sequenced in a study of blood T cell repertoires in COVID-19. The data were produced by immunoSEQ multiplex PCR, yet TCRdb's version contains in-frame clones alone and is incomplete. The sample has approximately 300,000 clones, approximately 90% seen once. The sequenced sample was peripheral blood. These receptors originate from a woman aged 40 to 49 with acute or convalescent COVID-19.

V usage is TRBV12-5 and J usage is TRBJ1-4, with TRBD1 identical over 9 bases. V was clipped by 5 bases and J by 0 bases; unmatched bases: 7. CDR1 is LGHNT, CDR2 FRNRAP, per germline. This CDR3 spans 17 amino acids. The CDR3 is CASGPTGGIATNEKLFF. CDR3 in DNA: TGTGCTAGTGGTCCGACAGGGGGTATTGCAACTAATGAAAAACTGTTTTTT. Full variable domain (outside the CDR3, taken from reference TRBV12-5 and TRBJ1-4): DARVTQTPRHKVTEMGQEVTMRCQPILGHNTVFWYRQTMMQGLELLAYFRNRAPLDDSGMPKDRFSAEMPDATLATLKIQPSEPRDSAVYFCASGPTGGIATNEKLFFGSGTQLSVL.

V and J are TRBV20-1 and TRBJ1-2; 11 bases match TRBD1. The germline CDR1 and CDR2 sequences are DFQATT and SNEGSKA (reference sequence). V lost 3 bases, J lost 6 bases, and 3 bases stayed unmatched. This CDR3 is 13 amino acids long. The CDR3 nucleotides are TGCAGTGCTAGTGGGACAGGGGGTGATGGCTACACCTTC. Translated, it gives CSASGTGGDGYTF.

The chain has TRBV12-2 and TRBJ1-1; whether TRBD1, the table's D call, matches the DNA was not checked. TRBV12-2 is a pseudogene. The CDR3 consists of 16 residues. The CDR3 loop is CASRPQDRACGTEAFF. In DNA form, the CDR3 reads TGTGCAAGTCGCCCTCAGGACAGGGCTTGTGGCACTGAAGCTTTCTTT.

V and J are TRBV5-5 and TRBJ1-2; TRBD1 matches at 8 bases. Germline V CDR1 and CDR2: SGHKS, YYEKEE (reference sequence). The CDR3 is 16 residues long. J gave up 8 bases and V 3 bases, and 15 bases lay outside the gene matches. The CDR3 coding sequence is TGTGCCAGCAGCTATGCCTCTTCAGGGGGCGCCGACGGCTACACCTTC. This translates into CASSYASSGGADGYTF.

V is TRBV24-1 and J is TRBJ1-4, with no clear D. Germline CDR1 is KGHDR and CDR2 is SFDVKD. Trimming left V 7 bases short and J 8 bases short, with 16 bases between. This CDR3 comprises 14 residues. The CDR3 loop reads CATSAGLPGEKLFF. CDR3 DNA: TGTGCCACCAGCGCAGGTCTACCGGGAGAAAAACTGTTTTTT.

This chain uses TRBV4-2 with TRBJ2-1; the match to TRBD2 covers 12 bases. Germline CDR1 and CDR2: LGHNA and YNFKEQ. This CDR3 spans 15 amino acids. V gave up 0 bases and J gave up 9 bases; unmatched junction bases: 3. The CDR3 sequence: CASSQELAGGPEQFF. The CDR3 coding sequence is TGTGCCAGCAGCCAAGAGCTAGCGGGGGGGCCTGAGCAGTTCTTC.

The chain employs TRBV5-6 and TRBJ2-7; TRBD2 matches at 7 bases. CDR1 is SGHDT and CDR2 is YYEEEE in the germline V gene. The V gene end was trimmed by 0 bases and the J gene end by 2 bases; junction bases not matched to a gene: 14. The CDR3 runs to 18 residues. This chain's CDR3 is CASSLDGGLREIAYEQYV. CDR3 bases: TGTGCCAGCAGCTTGGACGGAGGCTTGCGGGAGATAGCCTACGAGCAGTACGTC.

This sequence joins TRBV12-3 or TRBV12-4 and TRBJ2-1; 9 bases agree with TRBD2. Trimming took 2 bases from V and 9 from J; bases not matched to a gene: 2. This CDR3 has 13 residues. CDR3 region: CASSLLAGSEQFF. The CDR3 nucleotides read TGTGCCAGCAGTTTACTAGCGGGGAGTGAGCAGTTCTTC.

The chain recombines TRBV20-1 with TRBJ1-1; no definite D call. Germline CDR1 is DFQATT and CDR2 is SNEGSKA (reference sequence). The CDR3 covers 11 residues. Written as DNA, the CDR3 is TGCGCCGGGATTATGAACACTGAAGCTTTCTTT. As protein: CAGIMNTEAFF.

This chain joins TRBV11-2 and TRBJ1-1; 10 positions agree with TRBD1. In germline, CDR1 is SGHAT, CDR2 FQNNGV. This CDR3 region has 15 residues. V lost 5 bases and J lost 7; bases outside the gene matches: 10. The CDR3 DNA is TGTGCCAGCAGCCTCCGGGACAGGGGATTTAGTGAAGCTTTCTTT. This translates into CASSLRDRGFSEAFF. Supplemented by reference TRBV11-2 and TRBJ1-1, the full variable domain reads EAGVAQSPRYKIIEKRQSVAFWCNPISGHATLYWYQQILGQGPKLLIQFQNNGVVDDSQLPKDRFSAERLKGVDSTLKIQPAKLEDSAVYLCASSLRDRGFSEAFFGQGTRLTVV.

This sequence joins TRBV15 and TRBJ1-4; D remains unclear. Germline CDR1 reads LNHNV; CDR2 reads YYDKDF (reference sequence). This CDR3 contains 14 residues. V shed 7 bases and J shed 0 bases, with 9 bases lying between them. The CDR3 DNA reads TGTGCCACCACGGGAGTTGCAACTAATGAAAAACTGTTTTTT. Translated, it gives CATTGVATNEKLFF.

The J gene is TRBJ1-1, the V gene TRBV30; 8 bases match TRBD1. V lost 2 bases to trimming and J lost 11 bases; unmatched junction nucleotides: 7. This CDR3 contains 12 residues. Per germline, CDR1 GTSNPN and CDR2 SVGIG (reference sequence). This CDR3 reads CAWSRQGATAFF. The CDR3, as DNA: TGTGCCTGGAGTCGTCAGGGGGCGACGGCTTTCTTT.

V is TRBV18 and J is TRBJ1-2, with D possibly being TRBD1 (6 bases). There are 12 residues in the CDR3. The V gene's germline CDR1 is KGHSH and CDR2 LQKENI. V was trimmed by 10 bases and J by 6 bases, leaving 15 bases between them. The CDR3 loop is CAINRQGNGYTF. CDR3 sequence (DNA): TGTGCCATCAACCGGCAGGGGAATGGCTACACCTTC.

This chain connects TRBV11-2 to TRBJ2-5; 9 bases are a match to TRBD1. The CDR3 extends over 18 amino acids. CDR1 is SGHAT, CDR2 FQNNGV, per germline. After removal of 6 bases from V and 5 bases from J, the junction contained 19 bases not matched to a gene. CDR3: CASSSGTGFVGGGETQYF. The CDR3 DNA is TGTGCCAGCAGTTCCGGGACAGGGTTTGTAGGGGGTGGGGAGACCCAGTACTTC.

This clone appeared once. V and J are TRBV30 and TRBJ1-6; D not certain. CDR1 GTSNPN and CDR2 SVGIG come from the germline V gene (reference sequence). The V and J ends lost 2 bases and 7 bases respectively, with 15 bases between them. The CDR3 consists of 15 residues. In DNA form, the CDR3 reads TGTGCCTGGAGTTTCAGGCCTGAGAGAAATTCACCCCTCCACTTT. Encoded protein: CAWSFRPERNSPLHF.

V and J are TRBV6-5 and TRBJ1-1; 8 bases line up with TRBD1. With 10 bases clipped from V and 8 bases from J, the junction kept 6 bases outside the gene matches. The CDR3 is 11 amino acids. The germline CDR1 and CDR2 sequences are MNHEY and SVGAGI. The CDR3 region is CATMRTGEAFF. DNA of the CDR3: TGTGCCACCATGCGGACAGGGGAAGCTTTCTTT.

This sequence joins TRBV24-1 and TRBJ2-2, with 8 bases identical to TRBD2. With V trimmed by 9 bases and J by 1 base, 9 bases remained unmatched. This CDR3 is built from 16 residues. Looked up from germline, CDR1 is KGHDR and CDR2 is SFDVKD. CDR3 amino acids: CATSPGSGGNTGELFF. CDR3 nucleotides: TGTGCCACCTCCCCGGGGAGCGGGGGGAACACCGGGGAGCTGTTTTTT.

The chain combines TRBV28 with TRBJ1-1; no clear D gene. The V end was cut by 0 bases, the J end by 7 bases, with 3 bases between. The CDR3 sequence is 11 residues long. Germline V gene lookup returns CDR1 MDHEN and CDR2 SYDVKM. CDR3 bases: TGTGCCAGCAGTTTATGGAGTGAAGCTTTCTTT. Its protein is CASSLWSEAFF. Looking up the rest from reference TRBV28 and TRBJ1-1 gives the full variable domain: DVKVTQSSRYLVKRTGEKVFLECVQDMDHENMFWYRQDPGLGLRLIYFSYDVKMKEKGDIPEGYSVSREKKERFSLILESASTNQTSMYLCASSLWSEAFFGQGTRLTVV.

CDR3 residues: CASRLSGGATGELFF. CDR3 DNA: TGCGCCAGCAGGTTAAGCGGGGGGGCCACCGGGGAGCTGTTTTTT. The gene calls are TRBV4-1 and TRBJ2-2; TRBD2 matches 10 bases. The CDR3 is 15 amino acids. Germline values: CDR1 MGHRA, CDR2 YSYEKL. V gave up 6 bases and J gave up 4 bases; unmatched junction bases: 5.

This clone was seen more than once but under ten times. The gene calls are TRBV6-5 and TRBJ1-5; 7 bases are shared with TRBD1. CDR1 MNHEY and CDR2 SVGAGI come from the germline V gene. The CDR3 extends over 13 amino acids. V lost 6 bases, J lost 6 bases, and 5 bases stayed unmatched. For the CDR3, the DNA is TGTGCCAGCAGCTACAACAGGGGTCAGCCCCAGCATTTT. Protein product: CASSYNRGQPQHF.

This clone has just a few counts. This chain links TRBV14 with TRBJ1-3, with D possibly being TRBD1 (6 bases). V lost 4 bases and J 4 bases, leaving 17 bases between the germline ends. Germline CDR1 and CDR2: SGHDN and FVKESK. This CDR3 is 16 amino acids long. Written as DNA, the CDR3 is TGTGCCAGCAGCCCTCAAGGTCGGGACATGGGAAACACCATATATTTT. Protein sequence: CASSPQGRDMGNTIYF.

The chain uses TRBV5-8 and TRBJ2-1, with 11 bases identical to TRBD2. The CDR3 runs 15 residues. Per the germline V gene, CDR1 is SGHTS and CDR2 is YDEGEE. The trim removed 0 bases at V and 5 bases at J, leaving 1 base unmatched. CDR3 DNA: TGTGCCAGCAGCTTGGTACTAGCGGGGGACAATGAGCAGTTCTTC. It is translated as CASSLVLAGDNEQFF. Full variable domain (outside the CDR3, taken from reference TRBV5-8 and TRBJ2-1): EAGVTQSPTHLIKTRGQQATLRCSPISGHTSVYWYQQALGLGLQFLLWYDEGEERNRGNFPPRFSGRQFPNYSSELNVNALELEDSALYLCASSLVLAGDNEQFFGPGTRLTVL.

V and J are TRBV11-1 and TRBJ1-2; no definite D call. Per germline, CDR1 SGHAT and CDR2 FQDESV (reference sequence). The V end lost 1 base, the J end lost 2 bases, and 5 bases lay between the germline ends. The CDR3 contains 13 residues. CDR3 sequence reads: CASSLDLNYGYTF. The CDR3 DNA reads as TGTGCCAGCAGCTTAGACCTAAACTATGGCTACACCTTC.

The chain couples TRBV30 to TRBJ2-1; 8 nucleotides line up with TRBD2. V dropped 0 bases and J dropped 4; count of bases not matched to a gene: 11. Germline lookup yields CDR1 GTSNPN and CDR2 SVGIG (reference sequence). The CDR3 is 17 amino acids. CDR3 sequence: CAWSVVRGGPTYNEQFF. The CDR3 DNA sequence: TGTGCCTGGAGTGTAGTCCGCGGGGGGCCCACTTACAATGAGCAGTTCTTC. Combining the CDR3 with reference TRBV30 and TRBJ2-1 gives the whole variable domain SQTIHQWPATLVQPVGSPLSLECTVEGTSNPNLYWYRQAAGRGLQLLFYSVGIGQISSEVPQNLSASRPQDRQFILSSKKLLLSDSGFYLCAWSVVRGGPTYNEQFFGPGTRLTVL.

The rearrangement links TRBV9 to TRBJ1-1, with 9 nucleotides matching TRBD1. Germline lookup yields CDR1 SGDLS and CDR2 YYNGEE. The CDR3 covers 15 residues. V gave up 1 base and J gave up 4 bases; unmatched junction bases: 5. This CDR3 reads CASSVYRGQSTEAFF. The CDR3 DNA follows: TGTGCCAGCAGCGTATACAGGGGGCAGAGCACTGAAGCTTTCTTT.

This clone was seen a handful of times. The CDR3 sequence: CASSEVGLAGTSYEQYV. In DNA, the CDR3 is TGTGCCAGCAGTGAAGTCGGACTAGCGGGGACATCCTACGAGCAGTACGTC. V usage is TRBV6-1 and J usage is TRBJ2-7; TRBD2 matches at 12 bases. Germline values: CDR1 MNHNS, CDR2 SASEGT. The V segment lost 1 base and the J segment 1 base; nucleotides outside the gene matches: 5. The CDR3 spans 17 residues.